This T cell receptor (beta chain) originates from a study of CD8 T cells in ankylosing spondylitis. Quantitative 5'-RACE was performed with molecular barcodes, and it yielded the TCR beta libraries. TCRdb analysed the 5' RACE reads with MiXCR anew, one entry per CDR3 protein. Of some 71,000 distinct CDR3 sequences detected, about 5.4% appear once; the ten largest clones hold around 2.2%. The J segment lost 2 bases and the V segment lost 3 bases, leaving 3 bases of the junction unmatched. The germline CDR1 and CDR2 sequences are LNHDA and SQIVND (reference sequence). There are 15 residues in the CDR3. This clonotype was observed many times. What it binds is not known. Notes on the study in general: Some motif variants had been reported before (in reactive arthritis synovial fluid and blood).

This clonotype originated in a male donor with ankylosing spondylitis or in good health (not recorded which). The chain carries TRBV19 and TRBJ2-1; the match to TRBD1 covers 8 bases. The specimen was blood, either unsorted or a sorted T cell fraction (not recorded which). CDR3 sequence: CASSIRQGTYNEQFF. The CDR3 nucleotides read TGTGCCAGTAGTATTCGACAGGGGACCTACAATGAGCAGTTCTTC.